Below are 5 T cell receptor beta chains sequenced from a single sample in a study of blood T cell repertoires in COVID-19. Profiled with immunoSEQ multiplex PCR; TCRdb holds only in-frame clones, not every one. The sample yields some 340,000 clones, roughly 90% seen once. Sequenced sample: PBMCs or T cells enriched from blood (not recorded which). Receptors originate from a woman aged 25 to 45 who had been exposed to COVID-19.

This clone has a single count. CDR3 region: CASSIAGGGIDGYTF. The CDR3, as DNA: TGTGCCAGTAGTATAGCAGGGGGCGGAATTGATGGCTACACCTTC. V usage is TRBV19 and J usage is TRBJ1-2; 8 nucleotides agree with TRBD1. V lost 1 base to trimming and J lost 6 bases; unmatched junction nucleotides: 7. The CDR3 totals 15 residues. Germline CDR1 is LNHDA and CDR2 is SQIVND (reference sequence).

The chain links TRBV7-2 to TRBJ2-7, with TRBD2 matching over 8 bases. Unmatched junction bases numbered 7, after V lost 1 base and J lost 5 bases. Germline CDR1 and CDR2: SGHTA and FQGNSA. The CDR3 covers 15 residues. For the CDR3, the DNA is TGTGCCAGCAGCTTAGGCGGGGGGCCAATGAACGAGCAGTACTTC. Translation gives CASSLGGGPMNEQYF.

J is TRBJ1-2 and V is TRBV12-5, with a possible D match to TRBD1 (6 bases). The CDR3 has 17 residues. Deletions cut 0 bases from V and 1 base from J, with 15 bases between. Germline CDR1 and CDR2: LGHNT and FRNRAP. The CDR3 DNA reads as TGTGCTAGTGGTTTGGTACGGGGTGAGGGGGATAACTATGGCTACACCTTC. As protein: CASGLVRGEGDNYGYTF.

This clone was recorded only once. This chain links TRBV24-1 with TRBJ1-1, with TRBD1 as a possible D gene (5 bases). Germline-derived CDR1 and CDR2 are KGHDR and SFDVKD. The CDR3 runs 15 residues. Trimming left V 2 bases short and J 3 bases short, with 12 bases between. The CDR3 region is CATSDSRAGDTEAFF. The CDR3 DNA is TGTGCCACCAGTGATTCCAGGGCGGGGGACACTGAAGCTTTCTTT.

V gene TRBV11-3 combines with J gene TRBJ1-2; no clear D gene. This CDR3 spans 15 amino acids. Trimming removed 2 bases from V and 1 base from J, with 11 bases in between. Germline V lookup: CDR1 SGHNT, CDR2 YENEEA. This CDR3 is CASSLLYPVNYGYTF. The CDR3, as DNA: TGTGCCAGCAGCTTATTGTATCCGGTTAACTATGGCTACACCTTC.